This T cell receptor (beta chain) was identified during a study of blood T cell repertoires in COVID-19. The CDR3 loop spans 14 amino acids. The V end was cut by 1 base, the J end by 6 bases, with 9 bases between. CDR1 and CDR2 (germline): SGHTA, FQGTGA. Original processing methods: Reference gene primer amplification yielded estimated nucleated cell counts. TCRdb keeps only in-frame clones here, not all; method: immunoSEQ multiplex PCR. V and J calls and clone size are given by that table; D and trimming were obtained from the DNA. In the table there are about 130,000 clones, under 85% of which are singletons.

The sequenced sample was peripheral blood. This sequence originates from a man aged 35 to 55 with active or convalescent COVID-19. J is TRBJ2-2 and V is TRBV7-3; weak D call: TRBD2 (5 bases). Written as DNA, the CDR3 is TGTGCCAGCAGCTTAATAGGGCGGGCCGGGGAGCTGTTTTTT. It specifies CASSLIGRAGELFF.